Listed here are 18 T cell receptor beta chains from one sample, sequenced in a study of shared clonotypes between healthy human individuals. Naive-designated CD8 cells lacked CD45RO, were positively enriched for CCR7, and omitted terminally differentiated effector memory CD45RA+ cells. Libraries were prepared by immunoSEQ multiplex PCR; TCRdb keeps only in-frame clonotypes and omits some of them. The sample lists roughly 890,000 clones; almost 95% were seen once. Sequencing used naive CD8+ T cells sorted from blood. These receptors were collected from a man aged 30 to 45 in good health.

As regards this clone: At the DNA level, this CDR3 is encoded by other sequences in the same sample as well. The chain carries TRBV11-2 and TRBJ2-7, with D hard to call. V gave up 1 base and J gave up 3 bases, with 7 bases separating them. Germline CDR1 SGHAT, CDR2 FQNNGV. This CDR3 spans 13 amino acids. CDR3 coding DNA: TGTGCCAGCAGCTTAGCTCCTGGCTACGAGCAGTACTTC. Translating it yields CASSLAPGYEQYF.

This clone has just a few counts. The V call is TRBV27, the J call TRBJ1-1; TRBD1 matches 7 bases. The CDR3 length is 14 residues. The germline V gene has CDR1 MNHEY and CDR2 SMNVEV (reference sequence). V lost 6 bases to trimming and J lost 0 bases; unmatched junction nucleotides: 4. CDR3 sequence reads: CASRPGQMNTEAFF. In nucleotides, the CDR3 is TGTGCCAGCAGGCCGGGACAGATGAACACTGAAGCTTTCTTT.

The rearrangement joins TRBV29-1 to TRBJ1-2; maybe TRBD1 (6 bases). Germline loops: CDR1 SQVTM, CDR2 ANQGSEA. V lost 2 bases and J lost 11, with 9 bases in between. This CDR3 contains 10 residues. In nucleotides, the CDR3 is TGCAGCGTTGAATGGCAGGGGTACACCTTC. Protein product: CSVEWQGYTF.

The chain has TRBV6-1 and TRBJ1-2; D is unresolved. From germline, CDR1 is MNHNS and CDR2 SASEGT. V shed 2 bases and J shed 1 base, with 14 bases lying between them. The CDR3 loop spans 16 amino acids. The CDR3 coding sequence is TGTGCCAGCAGTGAATTGGACCCCCTGGATAACTATGGCTACACCTTC. It specifies CASSELDPLDNYGYTF.

V is TRBV25-1 and J is TRBJ1-5; D perhaps matches TRBD1 (6 bases). The germline gives CDR1 MGHDK, CDR2 SYGVNS. V shed 7 bases and J shed 5 bases, with 24 bases lying between them. There are 17 residues in the CDR3. The CDR3 loop is CASTQRGGPQRDQPQHF. The CDR3 DNA is TGTGCCAGCACCCAAAGGGGGGGACCCCAAAGGGATCAGCCCCAGCATTTT. Full variable domain (rest looked up from reference TRBV25-1 and TRBJ1-5): EADIYQTPRYLVIGTGKKITLECSQTMGHDKMYWYQQDPGMELHLIHYSYGVNSTEKGDLSSESTVSRIRTEHFPLTLESARPSHTSQYLCASTQRGGPQRDQPQHFGDGTRLSIL.

The chain recombines TRBV29-1 with TRBJ2-3, with TRBD1 identical over 8 bases. V gave up 6 bases and J gave up 2 bases; unmatched junction bases: 10. There are 15 residues in the CDR3. The germline V gene encodes CDR1 SQVTM and CDR2 ANQGSEA. The CDR3 here is CSVVFQGALTDTQYF. The CDR3 region has the DNA TGCAGCGTGGTCTTCCAGGGGGCCCTCACAGATACGCAGTATTTT.

The chain links TRBV7-8 to TRBJ2-7; D is perhaps TRBD1 (6 bases). Trimming stripped 0 bases from V and 6 bases from J, with 6 bases between. CDR3 length equals 12 residues. Germline V lookup: CDR1 SGHVS, CDR2 FQNEAQ. CDR3: CASSLAGGEQYF. The CDR3 DNA reads as TGTGCCAGCAGCTTAGCAGGGGGCGAGCAGTACTTC.

The V call is TRBV5-1, the J call TRBJ2-7; 8 bases map to TRBD2. The CDR3 consists of 15 residues. CDR1 SGHRS and CDR2 YFSETQ come from the germline V gene. J gave up 1 base and V 6 bases, and 9 bases lay outside the gene matches. CDR3 sequence: CASTDSLAGSYEQYF. DNA of the CDR3: TGCGCCAGCACGGATAGTTTAGCGGGATCCTACGAGCAGTACTTC.

V is TRBV2 and J is TRBJ2-1; perhaps D is TRBD1 or TRBD2 (6 bases each). The CDR3 covers 12 residues. Trimming pared 4 bases from V and 9 bases from J, leaving 10 bases between. Germline CDR1 reads SNHLY; CDR2 reads FYNNEI. CDR3 sequence: CASSGLGGEQFF. CDR3 bases: TGTGCCAGCAGTGGACTAGGGGGTGAGCAGTTCTTC.

Here the CDR3 DNA reads TGTGCCAGCAGCTTAGCCCCCAGCGGGGAGCAGTACTTC. Translated: CASSLAPSGEQYF. The chain uses TRBV7-2 and TRBJ2-7; D is perhaps TRBD2 (6 bases). The CDR3 is 13 residues long. In germline, CDR1 is SGHTA, CDR2 FQGNSA. The germline V and J ends were trimmed by 0 bases and 7 bases, with 10 bases remaining between them.

This chain uses TRBV4-3 with TRBJ2-1; no clear D. This CDR3 contains 18 residues. V lost 1 base and J 4 bases, leaving 20 bases between the germline ends. Germline V gives CDR1 LGHNA, CDR2 YSLEER. In DNA, the CDR3 is TGCGCCAGCAGCCAAGTAGACCGTCTAGAATCGTCTTACAATGAGCAGTTCTTC. It specifies CASSQVDRLESSYNEQFF.

The chain recombines TRBV2 with TRBJ2-7; D may be TRBD2 (6 bases). Germline assignment: CDR1 SNHLY and CDR2 FYNNEI. Trimming shortened V by 6 bases and J by 5 bases, and 11 bases separated the two germline ends. CDR3 size: 12 residues. CDR3 nucleotide sequence: TGTGCCAGCAGGGAGGGGATACACGAGCAGTACTTC. This sequence encodes CASREGIHEQYF. The full variable domain, in which reference TRBV2 and TRBJ2-7 provide the parts outside the CDR3, is EPEVTQTPSHQVTQMGQEVILRCVPISNHLYFYWYRQILGQKVEFLVSFYNNEISEKSEIFDDQFSVERPDGSNFTLKIRSTKLEDSAMYFCASREGIHEQYFGPGTRLTVT.

The chain couples TRBV5-4 to TRBJ2-1; 8 bases align to TRBD1. Per the germline V gene, CDR1 is SGHNT and CDR2 is YYREEE (reference sequence). V shed 2 bases, J shed 8 bases, and the junction held 9 bases outside the gene matches. This CDR3 spans 15 amino acids. The CDR3 DNA reads as TGTGCCAGCAGCTTTGTCAGGGGGCGGAAGGATGAGCAGTTCTTC. This gives the protein CASSFVRGRKDEQFF.

V gene TRBV4-1 combines with J gene TRBJ2-5; D remains ambiguous. Per the germline V gene, CDR1 is MGHRA and CDR2 is YSYEKL. CDR3 length equals 13 residues. With 1 base removed from V and 1 base from J, the gap between germline ends came to 4 bases. The CDR3 region is CASSQGSQETQYF. Here the CDR3 DNA reads TGCGCCAGCAGCCAAGGCAGCCAAGAGACCCAGTACTTC.

V gene TRBV9 combines with J gene TRBJ2-7, with 8 nucleotides matching TRBD2. From germline, CDR1 is SGDLS and CDR2 YYNGEE. This CDR3 region has 15 residues. Unmatched junction bases numbered 8, after V lost 0 bases and J lost 6 bases. The CDR3 nucleotides are TGTGCCAGCAGCGTAGAGGTAGCGGGACGTCGCGAGCAGTACTTC. Residues: CASSVEVAGRREQYF.

The chain employs TRBV7-3 and TRBJ2-3; 16 bases are a match to TRBD2. The CDR3 spans 17 residues. The trim removed 4 bases at V and 3 bases at J, leaving 4 bases unmatched. Germline V CDR1 and CDR2: SGHTA, FQGTGA. The CDR3 DNA reads TGTGCCAGCAGCTCCCCGGGACTAGCGGGAGGGACAGATACGCAGTATTTT. It specifies CASSSPGLAGGTDTQYF. Drawing the rest from reference TRBV7-3 and TRBJ2-3, the complete variable domain is GAGVSQTPSNKVTEKGKYVELRCDPISGHTALYWYRQSLGQGPEFLIYFQGTGAADDSGLPNDRFFAVRPEGSVSTLKIQRTERGDSAVYLCASSSPGLAGGTDTQYFGPGTRLTVL.

This chain uses TRBV29-1 with TRBJ2-1; D is unclear. The V gene's germline CDR1 is SQVTM and CDR2 ANQGSEA. Deletions cut 6 bases from V and 5 bases from J, with 14 bases between. This CDR3 has 13 amino acids. CDR3 residues: CSVLKDTNNEQFF. DNA for the CDR3: TGCAGCGTCCTCAAAGATACCAACAATGAGCAGTTCTTC.

This sequence joins TRBV6-1 and TRBJ2-7; D not resolved. The CDR3 extends over 14 amino acids. Trimming pared 0 bases from V and 3 bases from J, leaving 9 bases between. From germline, CDR1 is MNHNS and CDR2 SASEGT. The CDR3 region is CASSEANTDYEQYF. CDR3 coding DNA: TGTGCCAGCAGTGAAGCTAACACCGACTACGAGCAGTACTTC.